The T cell receptor beta chain described here comes from a study of T cell responses to AZD1222 COVID-19 vaccine. Notes on this clone: Its matching antigen is unknown.

The study, taken as a whole, reports: Without day 14 samples, only post-peak T cell repertoires were studied. At study baseline, merely about 6 AZD1222 recipients were seropositive.

Method: immunoSEQ multiplex PCR; TCRdb's copy keeps in-frame clones and lacks some. The sample contains about 76,000 clones, nearly 90% of which appear only once. This receptor was obtained from an adult in good health. Sequencing was performed on peripheral blood, taken on day 0 of AZD1222 vaccination.

The CDR3 nucleotides read TGTGCCAGCAGCCCGGACCCTGGACAGCACAATGAGCAGTTCTTC. Its translation is CASSPDPGQHNEQFF. This rearrangement joins TRBV5-5 to TRBJ2-1; tentative D call: TRBD1 (6 bases). The CDR3 runs to 15 residues. Trimming removed 4 bases at V and 5 bases at J, with 16 bases between. Germline CDR1 SGHKS, CDR2 YYEKEE (reference sequence). Looking up the rest from reference TRBV5-5 and TRBJ2-1 gives the full variable domain: DAGVTQSPTHLIKTRGQQVTLRCSPISGHKSVSWYQQVLGQGPQFIFQYYEKEERGRGNFPDRFSARQFPNYSSELNVNALLLGDSALYLCASSPDPGQHNEQFFGPGTRLTVL.